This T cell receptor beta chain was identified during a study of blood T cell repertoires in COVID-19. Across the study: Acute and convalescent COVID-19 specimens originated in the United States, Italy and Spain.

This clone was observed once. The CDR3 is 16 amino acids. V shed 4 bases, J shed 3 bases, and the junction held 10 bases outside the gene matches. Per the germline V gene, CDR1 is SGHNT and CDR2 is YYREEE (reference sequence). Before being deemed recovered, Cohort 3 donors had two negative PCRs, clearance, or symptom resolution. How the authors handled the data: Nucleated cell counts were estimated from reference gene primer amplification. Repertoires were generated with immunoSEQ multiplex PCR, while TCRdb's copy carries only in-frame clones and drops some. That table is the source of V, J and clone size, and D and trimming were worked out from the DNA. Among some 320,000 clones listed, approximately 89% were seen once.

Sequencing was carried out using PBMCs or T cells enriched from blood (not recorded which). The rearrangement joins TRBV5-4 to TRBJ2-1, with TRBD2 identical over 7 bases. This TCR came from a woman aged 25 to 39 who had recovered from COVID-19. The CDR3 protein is CASSTVGGTYYNEQFF. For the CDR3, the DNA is TGTGCCAGCAGCACCGTCGGGGGGACCTACTACAATGAGCAGTTCTTC.